The 9 T cell receptor beta chains in this list originate from one sample, sequenced in a study of cytomegalovirus exposure and HLA in healthy donors. A multiplex PCR was run with 60 Vbeta primers and 13 Jbeta primers. Produced via immunoSEQ multiplex PCR; TCRdb's table is partial and in-frame only. The sample comprises 150,000 to 200,000 clones, 70% to 80% of which are singletons, and approximately 1.5% rests with the top ten. The sequenced sample was PBMCs. The receptors originated from a male donor in good health and CMV-seronegative.

This clone was seen once. V and J are TRBV30 and TRBJ1-4; a weak D match, TRBD1 (6 bases). Germline lookup yields CDR1 GTSNPN and CDR2 SVGIG (reference sequence). The ends were cut back, 3 bases at V and 7 bases at J, with 9 bases in the middle. The length of the CDR3 is 12 residues. The CDR3 is CAWRGGSEKLFF. CDR3 nucleotide sequence: TGTGCCTGGAGAGGGGGAAGTGAAAAACTGTTTTTT.

The rearrangement links TRBV19 to TRBJ2-4, with D perhaps TRBD1 (5 bases). In germline, CDR1 is LNHDA, CDR2 SQIVND (reference sequence). V lost 4 bases, J lost 0 bases, and 10 bases lay in between. The CDR3 runs 15 residues. This CDR3 reads CASSNRQIAKNIQYF. The CDR3, as DNA: TGTGCCAGTAGTAACCGACAGATAGCCAAAAACATTCAGTACTTC.

The chain couples TRBV29-1 to TRBJ1-3, with a weak D call TRBD1 (6 bases). The CDR3 is made up of 16 amino acids. V shed 4 bases and J shed 1 base, with 17 bases lying between them. Germline loops: CDR1 SQVTM, CDR2 ANQGSEA. In DNA form, the CDR3 reads TGCAGCGTTGCGGACTCGGGCAGGGGATCTGGAAACACCATATATTTT. Translation: CSVADSGRGSGNTIYF.

This sequence joins TRBV5-1 and TRBJ1-6; TRBD1 is a possible D gene (5 bases). V lost 2 bases, J lost 0 bases, and 9 bases lay in between. The CDR3 sequence is 16 residues long. CDR1 is SGHRS and CDR2 is YFSETQ in the germline V gene. The CDR3 nucleotides are TGCGCCAGCAGCTTCGCCAGGGACTCCTATAATTCACCCCTCCACTTT. Protein sequence: CASSFARDSYNSPLHF.

The V gene is TRBV28, the J gene TRBJ2-7; D is perhaps TRBD2 (7 bases). Trimming stripped 6 bases from V and 7 bases from J, with 25 bases between. Germline V gene lookup returns CDR1 MDHEN and CDR2 SYDVKM. The CDR3 runs to 16 residues. CDR3: CASSMEGGRITGEQYF. The CDR3 region has the DNA TGTGCCAGCAGCATGGAGGGGGGGCGAATTACGGGGGAGCAGTACTTC.

The chain recombines TRBV4-3 with TRBJ1-1; 7 positions match TRBD1. V lost 8 bases and J lost 4; bases outside the gene matches: 7. The CDR3 loop spans 13 amino acids. From germline, CDR1 is LGHNA and CDR2 YSLEER. Here the CDR3 DNA reads TGCGCCAGCGGTCCTTCAGGGGGCACTGAAGCTTTCTTT. Its protein product is CASGPSGGTEAFF.

The J gene is TRBJ1-1, the V gene TRBV19; 8 positions match TRBD1. This CDR3 comprises 14 residues. Germline CDR1 reads LNHDA; CDR2 reads SQIVND (reference sequence). J gave up 0 bases and V 6 bases, and 3 bases lay outside the gene matches. The CDR3 here is CASSPDRVNTEAFF. In nucleotides, the CDR3 is TGTGCCAGTAGCCCGGACAGGGTGAACACTGAAGCTTTCTTT. Filled out from reference TRBV19 and TRBJ1-1, the complete variable domain reads DGGITQSPKYLFRKEGQNVTLSCEQNLNHDAMYWYRQDPGQGLRLIYYSQIVNDFQKGDIAEGYSVSREKKESFPLTVTSAQKNPTAFYLCASSPDRVNTEAFFGQGTRLTVV.

The chain couples TRBV4-3 to TRBJ1-4, with D possibly being TRBD1 (6 bases). V shed 4 bases and J shed 8 bases, with 20 bases lying between them. Germline lookup yields CDR1 LGHNA and CDR2 YSLEER. CDR3 length equals 16 residues. DNA for the CDR3: TGCGCCAGCAGCCTCGGGGGGTACAGGGCTAGCGAAAAACTGTTTTTT. As protein: CASSLGGYRASEKLFF.

The chain links TRBV23-1 to TRBJ2-1; D perhaps matches TRBD2 (6 bases). TRBV23-1 is known as an ORF, though its function is uncertain. V was clipped by 0 bases and J by 9 bases, with 12 bases between them. The CDR3 spans 14 residues. In DNA, the CDR3 is TGCGCCAGCAGTCAATCGGGGGGTGACTTTGAGCAGTTCTTC. Its protein is CASSQSGGDFEQFF.